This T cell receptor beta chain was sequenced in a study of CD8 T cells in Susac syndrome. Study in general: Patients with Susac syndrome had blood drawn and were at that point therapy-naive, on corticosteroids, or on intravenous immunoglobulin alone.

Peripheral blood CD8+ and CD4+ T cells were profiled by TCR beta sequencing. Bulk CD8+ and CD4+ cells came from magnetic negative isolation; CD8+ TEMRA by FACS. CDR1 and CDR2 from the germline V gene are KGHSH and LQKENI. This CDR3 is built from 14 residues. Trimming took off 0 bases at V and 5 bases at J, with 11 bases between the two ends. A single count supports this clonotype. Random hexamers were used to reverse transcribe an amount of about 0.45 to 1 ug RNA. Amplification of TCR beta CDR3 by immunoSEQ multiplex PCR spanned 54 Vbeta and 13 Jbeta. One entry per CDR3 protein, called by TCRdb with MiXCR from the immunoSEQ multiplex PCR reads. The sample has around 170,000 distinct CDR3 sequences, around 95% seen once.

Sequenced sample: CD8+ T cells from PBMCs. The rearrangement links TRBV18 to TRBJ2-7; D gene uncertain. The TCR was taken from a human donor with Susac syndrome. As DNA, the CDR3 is TGTGCCAGCTCACCACCGGTAAAATCTGACGAGCAGTACTTC. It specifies CASSPPVKSDEQYF.